These 8 T cell receptor beta chains share one sample of origin, sequenced in a study of cytomegalovirus exposure and HLA in healthy donors. With 60 Vbeta and 13 Jbeta primers, the PCR was carried out. TCRdb's copy holds only in-frame clones and misses some; the assay was immunoSEQ multiplex PCR. The sample holds 180,000 or so clones, 70% to 85% seen once. The sample taken for sequencing was PBMCs. These receptors all stem from a woman in her sixties or seventies in good health and CMV-seropositive.

This clone was recorded once. The J gene is TRBJ1-5, the V gene TRBV10-1; 7 bases are a match to TRBD1. CDR3 length: 15 amino acids. Germline CDR1 reads WNHNN; CDR2 reads SYGVQD (reference sequence). Trimming took 6 bases from V and 2 from J; bases not matched to a gene: 7. The CDR3 protein is CASSPRTGRNQPQHF. The CDR3 DNA follows: TGCGCCAGCAGCCCCCGGACAGGACGCAATCAGCCCCAGCATTTT.

The V call is TRBV19, the J call TRBJ2-1, with D possibly TRBD2 on 5 matching bases. Germline V gives CDR1 LNHDA, CDR2 SQIVND (reference sequence). This CDR3 region has 15 residues. The V and J ends lost 7 bases and 2 bases respectively, with 15 bases between them. The CDR3 nucleotides read TGTGCCAGTAAGTCGAGCGGCGGCGCCTACAATGAGCAGTTCTTC. This encodes CASKSSGGAYNEQFF.

The chain uses TRBV28 and TRBJ2-7, with D perhaps matching TRBD1 (6 bases). V lost 6 bases to trimming and J lost 6 bases, with 18 bases between them. Germline CDR1 is MDHEN and CDR2 is SYDVKM. This CDR3 has 14 amino acids. Written as DNA, the CDR3 is TGTGCCAGCAGACTAGGACAGTTCTCAAGCGAGCAGTACTTC. Its protein product is CASRLGQFSSEQYF.

The chain recombines TRBV6-1 with TRBJ2-3; D perhaps matches TRBD1 (5 bases). The ends were cut back, 3 bases at V and 3 bases at J, with 13 bases in the middle. The CDR3 sequence is 15 residues long. From germline, CDR1 is MNHNS and CDR2 SASEGT. The CDR3 bases are TGTGCCAGCAGTGACAGGGTAGCAGGGACAGATACGCAGTATTTT. Amino acids: CASSDRVAGTDTQYF.

The V and J genes are TRBV5-1 and TRBJ2-1; 11 nucleotides match TRBD2. The CDR3 length is 15 residues. The ends lost 0 bases at V and 9 bases at J; junction bases unmatched: 5. Per the germline V gene, CDR1 is SGHRS and CDR2 is YFSETQ. CDR3 nucleotide sequence: TGCGCCAGCAGCTTGGCGCGTCTAGCGGGAGGTGAGCAGTTCTTC. Its protein is CASSLARLAGGEQFF.

The gene calls are TRBV14 and TRBJ2-5; D uncertain. The better agreement between TRBJ2-7 and the DNA end casts doubt on the J call. Germline V gives CDR1 SGHDN, CDR2 FVKESK. This CDR3 comprises 12 residues. The chain's CDR3 is CASSQVWYEQYF. The DNA for the CDR3 is TGTGCCAGCAGCCAAGTATGGTACGAGCAGTACTTC.

The gene calls are TRBV30 and TRBJ1-3; TRBD1 is a possible D gene (6 bases). The germline V gene encodes CDR1 GTSNPN and CDR2 SVGIG (reference sequence). This CDR3 region has 15 residues. CDR3 residues: CALSSQGKAGNTIYF. CDR3 in DNA: TGTGCACTTAGTTCCCAGGGGAAAGCTGGAAACACCATATATTTT.

This chain connects TRBV9 to TRBJ1-1; 8 bases map to TRBD1. The germline CDR1 and CDR2 sequences are SGDLS and YYNGEE. The ends lost 3 bases at V and 0 bases at J; junction bases unmatched: 7. This CDR3 is 16 amino acids long. CDR3 nucleotides: TGTGCCAGCAGCGCCTACAGGGGACAGGTGAACACTGAAGCTTTCTTT. This codes for CASSAYRGQVNTEAFF. The whole variable domain, filled in from reference TRBV9 and TRBJ1-1, reads DSGVTQTPKHLITATGQRVTLRCSPRSGDLSVYWYQQSLDQGLQFLIQYYNGEERAKGNILERFSAQQFPDLHSELNLSSLELGDSALYFCASSAYRGQVNTEAFFGQGTRLTVV.